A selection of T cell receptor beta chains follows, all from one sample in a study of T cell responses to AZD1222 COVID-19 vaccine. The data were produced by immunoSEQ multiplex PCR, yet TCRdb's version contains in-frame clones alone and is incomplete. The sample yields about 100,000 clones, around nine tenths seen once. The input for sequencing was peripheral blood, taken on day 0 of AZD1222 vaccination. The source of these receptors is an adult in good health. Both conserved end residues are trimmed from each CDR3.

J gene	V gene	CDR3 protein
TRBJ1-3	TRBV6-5	ASRPRGGRNTIY
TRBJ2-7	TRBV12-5	ACALNYEQY
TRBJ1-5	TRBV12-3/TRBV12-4	ASSLNNQPQH
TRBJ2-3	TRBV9	ASSVEGLATDTQY
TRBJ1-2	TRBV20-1	SAWGGFGYT
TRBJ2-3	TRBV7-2	ASSETGGIDTQY
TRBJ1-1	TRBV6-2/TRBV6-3	ASSSPRGRSAEAF
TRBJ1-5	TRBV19	ASSLTGGTIEPQH
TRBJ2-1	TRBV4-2	ASSQDFLTNEQF
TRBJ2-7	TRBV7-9	ASSYRDTFQQY
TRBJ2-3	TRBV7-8	ASSRAGPASTDTQY
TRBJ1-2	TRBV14	ASSQELSRGYT
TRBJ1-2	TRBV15	ATSRPDRTPYGYT
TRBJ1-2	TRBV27	ASRGAFSYGYT
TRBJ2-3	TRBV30	AWSRLAGGSDTQY
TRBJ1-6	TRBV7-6	ASSKGTGGANGPLH
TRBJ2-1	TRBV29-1	SVSVRDKSYNEQF
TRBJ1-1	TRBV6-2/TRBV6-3	ASSYRATGFGEAF
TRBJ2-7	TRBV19	ASSITRGVHYEQY
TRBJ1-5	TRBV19	ASSHTGRQPQH
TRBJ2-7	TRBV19	ASSTRQGRYEQY
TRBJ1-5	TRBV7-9	ASSLTPNQPQH
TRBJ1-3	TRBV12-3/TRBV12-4	ASRQAAGNTIY